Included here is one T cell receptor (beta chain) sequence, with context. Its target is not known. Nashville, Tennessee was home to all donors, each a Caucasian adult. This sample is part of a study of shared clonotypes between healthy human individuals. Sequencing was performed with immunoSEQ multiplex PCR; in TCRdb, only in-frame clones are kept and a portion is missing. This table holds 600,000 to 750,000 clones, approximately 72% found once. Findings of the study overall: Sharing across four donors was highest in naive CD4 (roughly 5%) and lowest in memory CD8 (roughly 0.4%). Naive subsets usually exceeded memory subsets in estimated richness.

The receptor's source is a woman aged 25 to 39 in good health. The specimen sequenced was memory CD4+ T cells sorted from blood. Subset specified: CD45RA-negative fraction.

For the CDR3, the DNA is TGTGCCATCAAGGCGGGGAACTCTGGAAACACCATATATTTT. This gives the protein CAIKAGNSGNTIYF. The chain carries TRBV10-3 and TRBJ1-3; D ambiguous. This CDR3 has 14 residues. CDR1 is ENHRY and CDR2 is SYGVKD in the germline V gene. V lost 7 bases and J lost 0, with 10 bases in between.